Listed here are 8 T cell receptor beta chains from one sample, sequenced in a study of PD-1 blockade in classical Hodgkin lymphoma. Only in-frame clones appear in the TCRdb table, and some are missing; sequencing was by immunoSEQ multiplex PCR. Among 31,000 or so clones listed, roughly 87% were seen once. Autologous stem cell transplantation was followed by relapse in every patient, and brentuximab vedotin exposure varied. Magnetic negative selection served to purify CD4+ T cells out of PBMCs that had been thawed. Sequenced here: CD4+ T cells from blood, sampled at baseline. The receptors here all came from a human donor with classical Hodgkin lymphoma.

The CDR3 coding sequence is TGTGCCAGTAGTGTCAGGGGGAGCTCCTACAATGAGCAGTTCTTC. This codes for CASSVRGSSYNEQFF. The V and J genes are TRBV19 and TRBJ2-1; TRBD1 aligns across 7 bases. Germline CDR1 reads LNHDA; CDR2 reads SQIVND (reference sequence). CDR3 size: 15 residues. Trimming removed 5 bases from V and 0 bases from J; junction bases left unmatched: 4.

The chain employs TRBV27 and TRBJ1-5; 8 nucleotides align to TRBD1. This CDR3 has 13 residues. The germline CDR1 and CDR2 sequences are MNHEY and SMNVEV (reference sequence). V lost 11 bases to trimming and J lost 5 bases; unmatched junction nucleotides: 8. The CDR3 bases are TGTGCCCCTGTACAGGGGGACGATCAGCCCCAGCATTTT. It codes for CAPVQGDDQPQHF.

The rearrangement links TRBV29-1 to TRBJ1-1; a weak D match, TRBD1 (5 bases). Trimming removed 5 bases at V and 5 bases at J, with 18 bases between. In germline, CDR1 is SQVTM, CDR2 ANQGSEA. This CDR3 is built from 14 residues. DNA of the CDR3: TGCAGCGTTCAACAGGCCCCGGGACGGACTGAAGCTTTCTTT. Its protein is CSVQQAPGRTEAFF.

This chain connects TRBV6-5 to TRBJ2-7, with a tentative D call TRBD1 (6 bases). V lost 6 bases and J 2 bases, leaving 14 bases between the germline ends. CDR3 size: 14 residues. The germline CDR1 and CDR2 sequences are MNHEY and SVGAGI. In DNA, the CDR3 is TGTGCCAGCAGCCGCCGGGACATTGCCTACGAGCAGTACTTC. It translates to CASSRRDIAYEQYF.

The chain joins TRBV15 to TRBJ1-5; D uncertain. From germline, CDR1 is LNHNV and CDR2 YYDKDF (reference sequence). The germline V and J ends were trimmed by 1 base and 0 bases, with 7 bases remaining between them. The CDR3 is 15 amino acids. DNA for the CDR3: TGTGCCACCAGCAGAGGGCAGTATAGCAATCAGCCCCAGCATTTT. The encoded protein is CATSRGQYSNQPQHF.

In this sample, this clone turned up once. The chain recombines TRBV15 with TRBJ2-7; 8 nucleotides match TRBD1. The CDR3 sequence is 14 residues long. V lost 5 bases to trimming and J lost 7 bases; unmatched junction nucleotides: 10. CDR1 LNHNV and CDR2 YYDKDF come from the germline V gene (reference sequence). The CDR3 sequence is CATSPRTGWYEQYF. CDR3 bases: TGTGCCACCAGCCCACGGACAGGGTGGTATGAGCAGTACTTC. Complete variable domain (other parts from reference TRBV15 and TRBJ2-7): DAMVIQNPRYQVTQFGKPVTLSCSQTLNHNVMYWYQQKSSQAPKLLFHYYDKDFNNEADTPDNFQSRRPNTSFCFLDIRSPGLGDTAMYLCATSPRTGWYEQYFGPGTRLTVT.

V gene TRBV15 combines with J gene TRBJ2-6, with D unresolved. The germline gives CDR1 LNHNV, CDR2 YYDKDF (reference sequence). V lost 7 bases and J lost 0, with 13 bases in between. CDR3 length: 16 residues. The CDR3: CATTTGDFSGANVLTF. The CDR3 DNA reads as TGTGCCACCACCACGGGCGATTTCTCTGGGGCCAACGTCCTGACTTTC.

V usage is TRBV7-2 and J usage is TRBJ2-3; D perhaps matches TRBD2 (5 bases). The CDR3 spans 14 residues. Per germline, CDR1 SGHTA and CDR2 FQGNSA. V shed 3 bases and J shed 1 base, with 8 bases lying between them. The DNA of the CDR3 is TGTGCCAGCAGCTTGTTCGGGGGCACAGATACGCAGTATTTT. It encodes CASSLFGGTDTQYF.